This T cell receptor (beta chain) is drawn from a study of blood T cell repertoires in COVID-19. Generated by immunoSEQ multiplex PCR, the TCRdb table keeps only in-frame clones and is missing some. The table lists approximately 200,000 clones, 94% of them singletons. The sample was peripheral blood. The TCR comes from a man aged 25-40 years with COVID-19, enrolled during active disease.

The CDR3 region has the DNA TGTGCCAGCAGCCCGGGACAGGGCCATGAAAAACTGTTTTTT. Encoded protein: CASSPGQGHEKLFF. The chain carries TRBV6-2 or TRBV6-3 and TRBJ1-4; 9 nucleotides match TRBD1. In germline, CDR1 is MNHEY, CDR2 SVGEGT. The CDR3 consists of 14 residues. V dropped 6 bases and J dropped 6; count of bases not matched to a gene: 5.